A selection of T cell receptor beta chains follows, all from one sample in a study of T cell responses to AZD1222 COVID-19 vaccine. The protocol was immunoSEQ multiplex PCR, while the TCRdb copy is restricted to in-frame clones and leaves out a portion. The data hold more than 70,000 clones, with 88% observed a single time. Sequenced material: peripheral blood, taken on day 0 of MenACWY control vaccination. Receptors were obtained from an adult in good health. The CDR3 runs from the conserved cysteine through the conserved F or W. The D gene is left open where the match is weak. Clone size is shown for a subset of rows, as once, few, many or a class of expanded clone.

CDR3 DNA | CDR3 protein | clone size | J gene | V gene | D gene
TGTGCCAGCTCACCATGGGCGGACAACACCGGGGAGCTGTTTTTT | CASSPWADNTGELFF | NA | TRBJ2-2 | TRBV18 | NA
TGTGCCAGCAGCGTAGGGTACGGTACCTACGAGCAGTACTTC | CASSVGYGTYEQYF | NA | TRBJ2-7 | TRBV9 | NA
TGTGCCACCAGTGCCCAGGGACAGGGGGGAGGAAATGAGCAGTTCTTC | CATSAQGQGGGNEQFF | NA | TRBJ2-1 | TRBV24-1 | TRBD1
TGTGCCTGGCAAACAGGACGGTCTGGAAACACCATATATTTT | CAWQTGRSGNTIYF | NA | TRBJ1-3 | TRBV30 | NA
TGTGCCAGTAGCACCGACAGGGCCCTATACAATGAGCAGTTCTTC | CASSTDRALYNEQFF | NA | TRBJ2-1 | TRBV19 | TRBD1
TGTGCCAGCAGCCAAGACCTGGAGGCAGTGGAATCACCCCTCCACTTT | CASSQDLEAVESPLHF | NA | TRBJ1-6 | TRBV3-1/TRBV3-2 | NA
TGTGCCTGGAGTCCCATATACTCCGAGCAGTACTTC | CAWSPIYSEQYF | NA | TRBJ2-7 | TRBV30 | NA
TGTGCCAGCAGCTCCGGGGGCCCCCTCAATCAGCCCCAGCATTTT | CASSSGGPLNQPQHF | few | TRBJ1-5 | TRBV7-2 | NA
TGTGCCAGCAGCTCGACAGGGAAGGTCACAGATACGCAGTATTTT | CASSSTGKVTDTQYF | NA | TRBJ2-3 | TRBV5-6 | TRBD1
TGTGCCAGCAGTTACTCGACAGGGAAGACTTCACCCCTCCACTTT | CASSYSTGKTSPLHF | NA | TRBJ1-6 | TRBV6-5 | TRBD1
TGTGCCAGCAGCCAAGATCCTAGGTCCTATGGCTACACCTTC | CASSQDPRSYGYTF | NA | TRBJ1-2 | TRBV4-2 | NA
TGCAGCGTTGCAAGGGTCGACTATGGCTACACCTTC | CSVARVDYGYTF | NA | TRBJ1-2 | TRBV29-1 | NA
TGTGCCAGCGAGAATGGGTACGAGCAGTACTTC | CASENGYEQYF | NA | TRBJ2-7 | TRBV6-5 | NA
TGTGCCAGCAGCCAAGAGAGCTTCTCTGGAAACACCATATATTTT | CASSQESFSGNTIYF | NA | TRBJ1-3 | TRBV3-1/TRBV3-2 | NA
TGTGCCAGCAGCCAAGCGCCAATCTTGAACTATGGCTACACCTTC | CASSQAPILNYGYTF | NA | TRBJ1-2 | TRBV3-1/TRBV3-2 | NA
TGTGCCAGCAGCTCCCGGACAGGGGCCCAGCATTTT | CASSSRTGAQHF | NA | TRBJ1-5 | TRBV7-2 | TRBD1
TGTGCCAGCAGTTACAAGGGGAACACTGAAGCTTTCTTT | CASSYKGNTEAFF | NA | TRBJ1-1 | TRBV6-5 | NA
TGTGCCAGCAGCACCTCTAGCGGGGGGTACGAGCAGTACTTC | CASSTSSGGYEQYF | NA | TRBJ2-7 | TRBV7-2 | TRBD2
TGTGCCATCGGATCTGCGATAGACGGGGGGGCCTACAATGAGCAGTTCTTC | CAIGSAIDGGAYNEQFF | NA | TRBJ2-1 | TRBV10-3 | TRBD2
TGTGCCAGCACCCCGGACAGGGGGGACACTGAAGCTTTCTTT | CASTPDRGDTEAFF | NA | TRBJ1-1 | TRBV6-5 | TRBD1
TGTGCCAGCCAGCGTGGGGGGGATAACTATGGCTACACCTTC | CASQRGGDNYGYTF | few | TRBJ1-2 | TRBV7-2 | NA
TGTGCCAGCAGCCCCCGGGGCAGGGCGCTTGGCTACACCTTC | CASSPRGRALGYTF | NA | TRBJ1-2 | TRBV3-1/TRBV3-2 | NA
TGTGCCAGCAGCCAACAGGGGAGGGGTAATTCACCCCTCCACTTT | CASSQQGRGNSPLHF | NA | TRBJ1-6 | TRBV7-3 | TRBD1
TGCGCCAGCAGCCAAGAAAGGGGTTCGAACACTGAAGCTTTCTTT | CASSQERGSNTEAFF | NA | TRBJ1-1 | TRBV4-1 | NA
TGTGCCATCAGTGTTAACAATGAGCAGTTCTTC | CAISVNNEQFF | NA | TRBJ2-1 | TRBV10-3 | NA
TGTGCCAGCAGCTTGGAGGCAGGCTATGGCTACACCTTC | CASSLEAGYGYTF | NA | TRBJ1-2 | TRBV5-6 | NA
TGTGCCAGCAGCGCGAACAGGGGTAACACCGGGGAGCTGTTTTTT | CASSANRGNTGELFF | NA | TRBJ2-2 | TRBV7-3 | TRBD1
TGTGCCAGCAGCCGTGGGGCCTACGAGCAGTACTTC | CASSRGAYEQYF | NA | TRBJ2-7 | TRBV3-1/TRBV3-2 | NA